This passage covers 2 T cell receptor beta chains from one sample sequenced in a study of neurological immune-mediated disorders. Via MiXCR, TCRdb re-called the 5' RACE reads, giving one row per CDR3 protein. Among tens of thousands of distinct CDR3 sequences, 12% to 15% were seen once, and the ten largest hold 27%. The sequenced sample consisted of PBMCs. Receptors were obtained from a woman between 50 and 59 years old with HTLV-1-associated myelopathy (HAM/TSP).

This clonotype was seen repeatedly, ten times or more. This chain links TRBV7-2 with TRBJ1-1; 7 bases agree with TRBD1. Germline assignment: CDR1 SGHTA and CDR2 FQGNSA. V dropped 4 bases and J dropped 8; count of bases not matched to a gene: 7. The CDR3 contains 13 residues. The CDR3 region is CASSSVAGGEAFF. As DNA, the CDR3 is TGTGCCAGCAGCTCCGTTGCAGGGGGGGAAGCTTTCTTT.

This clonotype was recorded at least ten times. The chain recombines TRBV2 with TRBJ2-3; maybe TRBD1 (6 bases). The CDR3 contains 14 residues. Germline CDR1 SNHLY, CDR2 FYNNEI. V lost 8 bases, J lost 2 bases, and 14 bases lay in between. In DNA, the CDR3 is TGTGCCAGCGCCCGCAGGGGCACCACAGATACGCAGTATTTT. Translated, it gives CASARRGTTDTQYF. Looking up the rest from reference TRBV2 and TRBJ2-3 gives the full variable domain: EPEVTQTPSHQVTQMGQEVILRCVPISNHLYFYWYRQILGQKVEFLVSFYNNEISEKSEIFDDQFSVERPDGSNFTLKIRSTKLEDSAMYFCASARRGTTDTQYFGPGTRLTVL.